A selection of T cell receptor beta chains follows, all from one sample in a study of shared clonotypes between healthy human individuals. Measured with immunoSEQ multiplex PCR; TCRdb has only the in-frame clones, and not every one. The table includes about 2.1 million clones, roughly 91% detected once. The sequenced sample consisted of naive CD8+ T cells from PBMCs. The receptors originated from a man in his late teens or twenties in good health. Some clones in this sample may be carry-over from other donors' samples. Each CDR3 is given with its conserved first and last residue. D genes are given only for firm matches. Size is omitted from some rows. Given values are once, few, many or a class for expanded clones.

D gene | J gene | V gene | clone size | CDR3 protein | CDR3 DNA
TRBD1 | TRBJ1-5 | TRBV28 | NA | CASSLVRGRRNQPQHF | TGTGCCAGCAGTTTAGTCAGGGGGCGCCGCAATCAGCCCCAGCATTTT
NA | TRBJ1-1 | TRBV18 | NA | CASSPLETALNTEAFF | TGTGCCAGCTCACCCCTTGAGACCGCACTGAACACTGAAGCTTTCTTT
TRBD1 | TRBJ2-1 | TRBV7-9 | NA | CASSFRQGSDNEQFF | TGTGCCAGCAGCTTTAGACAGGGATCCGACAATGAGCAGTTCTTC
NA | TRBJ2-5 | TRBV7-6 | NA | CASSLEWRGQETQYF | TGTGCCAGCAGCTTAGAATGGCGGGGCCAAGAGACCCAGTACTTC
NA | TRBJ1-4 | TRBV28 | NA | CASTLGEKLFF | TGTGCCAGCACATTGGGCGAAAAACTGTTTTTT
TRBD1 | TRBJ2-3 | TRBV19 | NA | CASSLGQDTDTQYF | TGTGCCAGTAGTTTAGGACAGGACACAGATACGCAGTATTTT
NA | TRBJ1-2 | TRBV6-5 | NA | CASSLRPGSYGYTF | TGTGCCAGCAGTCTCCGGCCGGGTTCCTATGGCTACACCTTC
NA | TRBJ2-1 | TRBV19 | few | CASTGVYNEQFF | TGTGCCAGTACGGGGGTATACAATGAGCAGTTCTTC
TRBD2 | TRBJ2-3 | TRBV9 | NA | CASSPRTSELSTDTQYF | TGTGCCAGCAGCCCCCGGACTAGCGAGCTCTCCACAGATACGCAGTATTTT
TRBD2 | TRBJ2-1 | TRBV5-8 | NA | CASSFGTSSYNEQFF | TGTGCCAGCAGCTTCGGGACTAGCTCCTACAATGAGCAGTTCTTC
TRBD2 | TRBJ2-7 | TRBV5-5 | NA | CASSWGGRAYEQYF | TGTGCCAGCAGCTGGGGCGGGAGGGCCTACGAGCAGTACTTC
TRBD1 | TRBJ1-2 | TRBV5-4 | NA | CASSPWTGVNYGYTF | TGTGCCAGCAGCCCTTGGACAGGGGTCAACTATGGCTACACCTTC
TRBD2 | TRBJ2-7 | TRBV5-1 | NA | CASSSSSGSSYEQYF | TGCGCCAGCAGCTCCTCTAGCGGGAGCTCCTACGAGCAGTACTTC
NA | TRBJ1-2 | TRBV28 | NA | CAINPYGYYGYTF | TGTGCCATCAATCCCTACGGTTACTATGGCTACACCTTC
TRBD2 | TRBJ2-2 | TRBV28 | NA | CASSLGLAGGGAGELFF | TGTGCCAGCAGCCTGGGACTAGCGGGAGGTGGGGCCGGGGAGCTGTTTTTT
NA | TRBJ2-7 | TRBV9 | NA | CASSVGDNPFYEQYF | TGTGCCAGCAGCGTGGGAGACAATCCCTTTTACGAGCAGTACTTC
NA | TRBJ2-7 | TRBV11-2 | NA | CASRPTRGGYEQYF | TGTGCCAGCAGGCCGACCCGAGGGGGCTACGAGCAGTACTTC
NA | TRBJ2-5 | TRBV27 | NA | CASRGRLFETQYF | TGTGCCAGCAGGGGACGCCTTTTTGAGACCCAGTACTTC
NA | TRBJ2-4 | TRBV29-1 | NA | CSAEGQREGRVRGIQYF | TGCAGCGCCGAGGGACAGAGGGAGGGTAGGGTCAGGGGCATTCAGTACTTC
TRBD1 | TRBJ2-7 | TRBV6-1 | NA | CASSGHTGQGPYEQYF | TGTGCCAGCAGTGGCCATACGGGACAGGGTCCCTACGAGCAGTACTTC
TRBD2 | TRBJ2-3 | TRBV27 | NA | CASSLMGPTSGTFGDTQYF | TGTGCCAGCAGTTTAATGGGTCCGACTAGCGGGACTTTTGGAGATACGCAGTATTTT
TRBD2 | TRBJ2-5 | TRBV5-1 | NA | CASRAELAGPYQETQYF | TGCGCCAGCAGAGCAGAGCTAGCGGGACCCTACCAAGAGACCCAGTACTTC
NA | TRBJ2-7 | TRBV27 | NA | CASSLQGTTTYEQYF | TGTGCCAGCAGTTTACAGGGGACTACTACCTACGAGCAGTACTTC
NA | TRBJ1-2 | TRBV7-2 | once | CASSPVEGRAHYGYTF | TGTGCCAGCAGCCCCGTTGAGGGTCGGGCCCACTATGGCTACACCTTC
NA | TRBJ1-1 | TRBV9 | NA | CASSAGPNNTEAFF | TGTGCCAGCAGCGCGGGACCGAACAACACTGAAGCTTTCTTT
TRBD1 | TRBJ2-3 | TRBV29-1 | NA | CSVEGTGVTDTQYF | TGCAGCGTTGAAGGGACAGGGGTCACAGATACGCAGTATTTT
TRBD2 | TRBJ2-3 | TRBV2 | NA | CASSVELAGHTDTQYF | TGTGCCAGCAGTGTTGAACTAGCGGGACACACAGATACGCAGTATTTT
TRBD2 | TRBJ2-7 | TRBV28 | NA | CASSLTSGSEAYEQYF | TGTGCCAGCAGTCTGACTAGCGGGAGCGAGGCCTACGAGCAGTACTTC
TRBD1 | TRBJ1-5 | TRBV10-2 | NA | CASTLDRGNQPQHF | TGCGCCAGCACCCTGGACAGGGGCAATCAGCCCCAGCATTTT
NA | TRBJ1-2 | TRBV4-1 | NA | CASSQEAITGQNYGYTF | TGCGCCAGCAGCCAAGAGGCGATTACGGGTCAGAACTATGGCTACACCTTC
TRBD1 | TRBJ2-2 | TRBV29-1 | NA | CSVAGTGDLVAGELFF | TGCAGCGTTGCCGGGACAGGGGATCTCGTGGCCGGGGAGCTGTTTTTT
TRBD1 | TRBJ2-7 | TRBV7-2 | NA | CASSDRTGAYEQYF | TGTGCCAGCAGCGACAGGACAGGTGCCTACGAGCAGTACTTC
NA | TRBJ2-5 | TRBV7-6 | once | CASSFKDTDRIHQETQYF | TGTGCCAGCAGCTTTAAGGACACTGATCGAATCCACCAAGAGACCCAGTACTTC
NA | TRBJ2-3 | TRBV19 | NA | CASSLRGTDTQYF | TGTGCCAGTAGTTTAAGGGGTACAGATACGCAGTATTTT
TRBD2 | TRBJ2-7 | TRBV9 | NA | CASSVGGGSNYEQYF | TGTGCCAGCAGCGTAGGGGGCGGGAGTAACTACGAGCAGTACTTC
TRBD1 | TRBJ2-5 | TRBV11-2 | NA | CASRGPTGGAFGRETQYF | TGTGCCAGCAGGGGACCGACAGGGGGCGCATTTGGGCGGGAGACCCAGTACTTC
NA | TRBJ2-3 | TRBV27 | NA | CASSLFRPDGTDTQYF | TGTGCCAGCAGTTTATTTCGCCCGGATGGCACAGATACGCAGTATTTT
NA | TRBJ2-7 | TRBV19 | NA | CASSLGGTDYYEQYF | TGTGCCAGTAGTCTAGGGGGGACAGACTACTACGAGCAGTACTTC
NA | TRBJ1-1 | TRBV9 | NA | CASSVGGPNTEAFF | TGTGCCAGCAGCGTAGGGGGGCCGAACACTGAAGCTTTCTTT
NA | TRBJ2-6 | TRBV7-8 | NA | CASSLDPGLHPSGANVLTF | TGTGCCAGCAGCTTAGACCCGGGACTCCACCCCTCTGGGGCCAACGTCCTGACTTTC
NA | TRBJ2-7 | TRBV9 | NA | CASSVGGNLPYEQYF | TGTGCCAGCAGCGTAGGAGGGAACCTTCCCTACGAGCAGTACTTC
NA | TRBJ1-4 | TRBV4-1 | NA | CASSQDWPYPEKLFF | TGCGCCAGCAGCCAAGATTGGCCCTACCCAGAAAAACTGTTTTTT
TRBD1 | TRBJ1-2 | TRBV6-5 | NA | CASSRQQGDGYTF | TGTGCCAGCAGTAGACAACAGGGGGATGGCTACACCTTC
TRBD1 | TRBJ1-1 | TRBV28 | NA | CASSLWAGGYTEAFF | TGTGCCAGCAGTTTATGGGCAGGGGGTTACACTGAAGCTTTCTTT
TRBD2 | TRBJ2-1 | TRBV6-4 | once | CASSDGLGDEQFF | TGTGCCAGCAGTGACGGACTAGGAGACGAGCAGTTCTTC
TRBD2 | TRBJ2-3 | TRBV9 | NA | CASSGGLAFDTQYF | TGTGCCAGCAGTGGGGGACTAGCTTTCGATACGCAGTATTTT
TRBD1 | TRBJ1-1 | TRBV9 | NA | CASSENRDRGFTEAFF | TGTGCCAGCAGCGAGAACCGGGACAGGGGGTTCACTGAAGCTTTCTTT
NA | TRBJ1-1 | TRBV19 | NA | CASSIWGNTEAFF | TGTGCCAGTAGTATTTGGGGGAACACTGAAGCTTTCTTT
NA | TRBJ1-2 | TRBV6-1 | NA | CASSEWASYYGYTF | TGTGCCAGCAGTGAATGGGCAAGCTACTATGGCTACACCTTC
TRBD2 | TRBJ2-3 | TRBV4-3 | NA | CASSPLAGEETDTQYF | TGCGCCAGCAGCCCCTTAGCGGGAGAGGAGACAGATACGCAGTATTTT
NA | TRBJ1-4 | TRBV25-1 | NA | CASTSGGREKLFF | TGTGCCAGCACTTCGGGGGGCCGGGAAAAACTGTTTTTT
NA | TRBJ1-5 | TRBV5-6 | NA | CASSLGGPDGYQPQHF | TGTGCCAGCAGCTTGGGGGGCCCGGATGGTTATCAGCCCCAGCATTTT
NA | TRBJ1-2 | TRBV2 | NA | CASHTGQTNYGYTF | TGTGCCAGCCATACAGGACAGACTAACTATGGCTACACCTTC
TRBD1 | TRBJ2-7 | TRBV9 | NA | CASSGSLTGATYEQYF | TGTGCCAGCAGCGGTTCCCTGACAGGGGCTACCTACGAGCAGTACTTC
NA | TRBJ2-2 | TRBV7-9 | NA | CASSPRLAAGELFF | TGTGCCAGCAGCCCAAGATTGGCGGCCGGGGAGCTGTTTTTT